This T cell receptor beta chain was found in a study of T cells in Graves' hyperthyroidism and ophthalmopathy (dated by TCRdb to the late 2010s). Regarding the study in general: Peripheral blood samples were taken at initial diagnosis, before any treatment was given. In more than 5 Graves' hyperthyroidism patients, the study also compared T-cell repertoires from thyroid tissue with T-cell repertoires from blood. An independent validation cohort of around 19 hyperthyroidism patients and 17 patients who later progressed to ophthalmopathy tested prospective prediction of ophthalmopathy. Following sampling, methimazole starting at 30 mg daily was given to hyperthyroidism patients, and high-dose intravenous methylprednisolone was given to ophthalmopathy patients. TCR V-J signatures able to tell the groups apart were searched for in a discovery cohort of around 95 patients, of whom about 40 had Graves' ophthalmopathy and 57 had stable Graves' hyperthyroidism. The 85 to 100 discovery patients were divided at random into training and test sets in a 7:3 ratio. According to the paper, TCR Vbeta CDR3 sequencing was carried out on 120 to 150 peripheral blood samples, which came from approximately 43 ophthalmopathy, fewer than 80 hyperthyroidism and some 17 progressor patients.

The germline ends are 5 bases apart after V is trimmed by 3 bases and J by 9 bases. From the cysteine through the phenylalanine, the CDR3 covers 12 amino acids. Only the CDR3 portion is preserved as DNA: 36 bases, with reading frame beginning at the first base. Reading the germline V gene gives CDR1 KGHDR and CDR2 SFDVKD. Comments on this clonotype: Its antigen is still unknown. No base qualities exist here, and no much larger clone lies one base off it.

TCR beta CDR3 regions were amplified from RNA transcripts. The TCR CDR3 was subjected to a first round of RT-PCR using the HTBI primer set and the Qiagen OneStep RT-PCR kit. A second multiplex PCR round built the libraries, followed by size selection and purification. Paired-end sequencing of the libraries was performed with 100 bp reads on an Illumina HiSeq2000. In the source study's methods: Raw data were processed with SOAPnuke, discarding reads with adapters, uncalled bases, mean Phred below 15, or no exact constant-primer or identifier match. COPE v1.2.5 was used to merge the high-quality paired reads, and each unique nucleotide sequence was defined as a clonotype. MiTCR v1.1 was used to align clonotypes to the IMGT TRBV, TRBD and TRBJ reference segments. The analysis included only V-J combinations with a frequency above 0.0001, which together covered 99% to 99.2% of the repertoires. The TCS score was defined as the ratio of F50 (clonal expansion) to E x V (chaos), calculated using BLOSUM62-based TCRdist between CDR3 peptides within each V-J. Welch's t-statistics and random forest reduced fewer than 550 V-J features to 13, which were used in a naive Bayes classifier (R e1071). TCRdb reprocessing: public reads trimmed at Q25 with fastp, clones called with MiXCR, in-frame beta chains kept. A single entry per CDR3 protein holds the most common genes and DNA from its merged rows. The V and J calls shown here were made by TCRdb, not taken from the authors' results. The sample table records some 570,000 distinct CDR3 sequences; 14% of these occur just once. The top ten hold roughly 7.7% of the sample.

Moderately to severely active disease, a Clinical Activity Score of at least 3, a NOSPECS grade of at least 4, and a duration under 3 months were present in ophthalmopathy patients. Exclusion was applied to patients with uncontrolled infections, other autoimmune diseases, pregnancy or lactation. Diagnoses relied on clinical symptoms, serum thyroxine and TRAb, thyroid ultrasound and orbital computed tomography. PBMCs were separated from approximately 9.9 ml of fresh peripheral blood using Ficoll-Paque density gradient centrifugation. Trizol reagent was used to extract total RNA, and RNA quality was then checked on an Agilent 2100 Bioanalyzer. General study outcomes and caveats: No statistical method was used to set the sample size in advance, and investigators knew the group allocation. A model built on a 13 V-J signature distinguished ophthalmopathy from stable hyperthyroidism, reaching roughly 88% sensitivity and 81% to 83% specificity in cross-validation and 80%/75% in testing. Most expanded thyroid clonotypes (frequency above 0.001) were also found in blood, which suggests that blood repertoires may mirror thyroid immune responses. During validation, the model predicted progression to ophthalmopathy a median of roughly six months ahead of onset, with roughly 65% sensitivity and 72% to 80% specificity.

The receptor chain draws on TRBV24-1 and TRBJ1-6, with TRBD1 as a weak D call on 5 bases. This sequence originates from a woman aged 18-35 years with Graves' ophthalmopathy. What was sequenced was blood. The CDR3 in this case is CATSDQGSPLHF. The DNA reads as follows: TGTGCCACCAGTGATCAGGGTTCACCCCTCCACTTT.